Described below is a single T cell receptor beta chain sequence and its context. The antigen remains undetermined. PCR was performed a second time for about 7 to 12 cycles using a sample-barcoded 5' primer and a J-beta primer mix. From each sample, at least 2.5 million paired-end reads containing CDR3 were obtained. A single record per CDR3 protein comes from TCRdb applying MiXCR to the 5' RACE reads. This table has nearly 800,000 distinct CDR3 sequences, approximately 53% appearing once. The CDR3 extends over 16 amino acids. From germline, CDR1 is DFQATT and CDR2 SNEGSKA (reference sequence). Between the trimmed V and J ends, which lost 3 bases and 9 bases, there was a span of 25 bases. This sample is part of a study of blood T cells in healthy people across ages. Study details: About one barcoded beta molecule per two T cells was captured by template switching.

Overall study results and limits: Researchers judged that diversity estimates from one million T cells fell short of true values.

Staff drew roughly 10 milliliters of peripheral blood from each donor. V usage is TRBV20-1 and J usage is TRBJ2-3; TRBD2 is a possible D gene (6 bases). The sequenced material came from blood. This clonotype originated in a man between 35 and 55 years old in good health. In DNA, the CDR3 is TGCAGTGCTAGTTCGCGGGGTGTCGCCCGAGTGTCGACGCAGTATTTT. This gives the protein CSASSRGVARVSTQYF.